This TCR beta chain is drawn from a study of cytomegalovirus exposure and HLA in healthy donors. In the PCR, 60 Vbeta and 13 Jbeta primers were used. The table came from immunoSEQ multiplex PCR; TCRdb's copy has only in-frame clones and leaves some out. The sample holds roughly 120,000 clones; around four fifths are singletons and the top ten take over 1%. Germline CDR1 is SGHTA and CDR2 is FQGNSA. CDR3 length: 13 amino acids. The V end was cut by 0 bases, the J end by 9 bases, with 9 bases between. The V call is TRBV7-2, the J call TRBJ2-1; D not certain. This sequence originates from a human donor in good health. Source material: PBMCs. The CDR3 sequence is CASSLAGPSEQFF. The CDR3 nucleotides are TGTGCCAGCAGCTTAGCGGGCCCGAGTGAGCAGTTCTTC.